A single T cell receptor beta chain is shown here with its context. Its antigen is still unknown. The CDR3 spans 15 residues. Germline CDR1 and CDR2: MGHRA and YSYEKL. V was clipped by 0 bases and J by 2 bases, with 11 bases between them. Data came from immunoSEQ multiplex PCR; TCRdb stores just in-frame clones and leaves some out. This table has tens of thousands of clones, 87% appearing once. This specimen comes from a study of OX40 agonist ivuxolimab in advanced cancers. In the study overall: Three patients, one with hepatocellular carcinoma and two with cutaneous melanoma, responded partially.

General study points: Among the lowest levels of clonal expansion were found in partial responders at 0.1-3.0 mg/kg.

The origin of this receptor is an adult with an advanced solid tumor such as melanoma, head and neck, liver or kidney cancer. The chain combines TRBV4-1 with TRBJ2-7; D is uncertain. The specimen comprised CD4+ or CD8+ T cells sorted from blood, sampled in a trial of the OX40 agonist ivuxolimab. CDR3 sequence: CASSQDPASAYEQYF. DNA for the CDR3: TGCGCCAGCAGCCAAGATCCGGCGTCAGCCTACGAGCAGTACTTC.